This TCR beta chain is drawn from a study of neoadjuvant nivolumab and ipilimumab in lung cancer. Method: immunoSEQ multiplex PCR; TCRdb's copy keeps in-frame clones and lacks some. The sample includes 40,000 to 60,000 clones, around 89% of them seen just once. V lost 5 bases and J lost 6; bases outside the gene matches: 3. Germline V gives CDR1 SQVTM, CDR2 ANQGSEA. The CDR3 is 14 amino acids. The chain couples TRBV29-1 to TRBJ2-2, with TRBD2 matching over 13 bases. Sample: blood, taken before neoadjuvant nivolumab, alone or with ipilimumab. The source of this sequence is an adult with non-small cell lung cancer. Some clones in this sample may be carry-over from other donors' samples. As DNA, the CDR3 is TGCAGCGTTACCGGACTAGCGGGAGCCGGGGAGCTGTTTTTT. Translated: CSVTGLAGAGELFF.